The present T cell receptor beta chain was sequenced within a study of Ad26.COV2.S vaccination and SARS-CoV-2 variants. Study in general: Intramuscular Ad26.COV2.S at 5x10^10 or 1x10^11 viral particles. General observations from the study: Whether participants received vaccine or placebo, their non-spike TCR breadth was similar.

The CDR3 totals 19 residues. Germline CDR1 is SGHTA and CDR2 is FQGNSA. V trimming: 2 bases; J trimming: 0 bases; junction bases outside the gene matches: 11. The assay was immunoSEQ multiplex PCR, and TCRdb's table has in-frame clones only and misses some. The sample holds some 390,000 clones; about 91% are singletons and the top ten take 1.5% to 2%. In the case of this clone: Its target is not known.

Treatment denoted: roughly 18 received Ad26.COV2.S at low or high dose, single or two shots; about 5 received placebo; per-sample allocation not given. Collection of the samples took place on day 63 after the first injection of vaccine or placebo. Vaccination employed an Ad26 vector expressing the Wuhan-strain SARS-CoV-2 spike. This TCR was sampled from a person between 18 and 65 years old who received the Ad26.COV2.S COVID-19 vaccine or a placebo. This chain uses TRBV7-2 with TRBJ1-5; TRBD1 aligns across 9 bases. Material: peripheral blood, obtained in a trial of Ad26.COV2.S vaccine versus placebo. As DNA, the CDR3 is TGTGCCAGCAGCTTAAGTGCGGAGACAGGGGGTGGTAGCAATCAGCCCCAGCATTTT. Protein product: CASSLSAETGGGSNQPQHF.